This T cell receptor (beta chain) was documented in a study of vaccination and CD4 T cells after COVID-19. Study background: Post-COVID samples had a sampling time that fell a median approximately 93 days after diagnosis (range 35 to 161).

Study outcomes and limitations: Spike mono-reactivity marked 304 of 307 vaccine-specific clones in convalescent patients. SARS-CoV-2-reactive clonotypes showed a nonsignificant median rise from around 20 to 38. Only post-vaccination samples contained a median approximately 84% of the reactive clones in convalescent patients.

Treatment: roughly 10-day PBMC culture with coronavirus spike peptide pools or control peptides (ViraFEST assay). Regarding this clonotype: The antigen remains undetermined.

Sequenced with the Oncomine TCR Beta short-read assay was DNA taken from cultured CD4+ T cells. TCRdb analysed the PCR reads with MiXCR anew, one entry per CDR3 protein. The top ten hold about 3.5% of the sample, which has 20,000 to 25,000 distinct CDR3 sequences, approximately 70% seen once. Looked up from germline, CDR1 is SGHNT and CDR2 is YENEEA. J gave up 5 bases and V 6 bases, and 5 bases lay outside the gene matches. CDR3 size: 14 residues. This chain connects TRBV11-3 to TRBJ2-7; 12 positions match TRBD2. The sequence was obtained from a human donor who had recovered from COVID-19. The sample comprised CD4+ T cells from blood, cultured in vitro. The CDR3 spells CASRTTSGSHEQYF. The CDR3, as DNA: TGTGCCAGCAGGACGACTAGCGGGAGCCACGAGCAGTACTTC.